This T cell receptor (beta chain) was observed in a study of cytomegalovirus exposure and HLA in healthy donors. V lost 1 base to trimming and J lost 0 bases; unmatched junction nucleotides: 4. CDR1 and CDR2 from the germline V gene are SNHLY and FYNNEI. This CDR3 contains 17 residues. Primers included in the PCR were 60 Vbeta and 13 Jbeta primers. Data came from immunoSEQ multiplex PCR; TCRdb stores just in-frame clones and leaves some out. The sample carries 75,000 to 85,000 clones, 80% recorded once. The chain has TRBV2 and TRBJ2-5; 11 positions agree with TRBD2. The sequence was obtained from a male donor in good health and CMV-seronegative. The sequencing input was PBMCs. The CDR3 reads CASSEVVAGGYQETQYF. CDR3 nucleotide sequence: TGTGCCAGCAGTGAAGTGGTAGCGGGAGGGTACCAAGAGACCCAGTACTTC.